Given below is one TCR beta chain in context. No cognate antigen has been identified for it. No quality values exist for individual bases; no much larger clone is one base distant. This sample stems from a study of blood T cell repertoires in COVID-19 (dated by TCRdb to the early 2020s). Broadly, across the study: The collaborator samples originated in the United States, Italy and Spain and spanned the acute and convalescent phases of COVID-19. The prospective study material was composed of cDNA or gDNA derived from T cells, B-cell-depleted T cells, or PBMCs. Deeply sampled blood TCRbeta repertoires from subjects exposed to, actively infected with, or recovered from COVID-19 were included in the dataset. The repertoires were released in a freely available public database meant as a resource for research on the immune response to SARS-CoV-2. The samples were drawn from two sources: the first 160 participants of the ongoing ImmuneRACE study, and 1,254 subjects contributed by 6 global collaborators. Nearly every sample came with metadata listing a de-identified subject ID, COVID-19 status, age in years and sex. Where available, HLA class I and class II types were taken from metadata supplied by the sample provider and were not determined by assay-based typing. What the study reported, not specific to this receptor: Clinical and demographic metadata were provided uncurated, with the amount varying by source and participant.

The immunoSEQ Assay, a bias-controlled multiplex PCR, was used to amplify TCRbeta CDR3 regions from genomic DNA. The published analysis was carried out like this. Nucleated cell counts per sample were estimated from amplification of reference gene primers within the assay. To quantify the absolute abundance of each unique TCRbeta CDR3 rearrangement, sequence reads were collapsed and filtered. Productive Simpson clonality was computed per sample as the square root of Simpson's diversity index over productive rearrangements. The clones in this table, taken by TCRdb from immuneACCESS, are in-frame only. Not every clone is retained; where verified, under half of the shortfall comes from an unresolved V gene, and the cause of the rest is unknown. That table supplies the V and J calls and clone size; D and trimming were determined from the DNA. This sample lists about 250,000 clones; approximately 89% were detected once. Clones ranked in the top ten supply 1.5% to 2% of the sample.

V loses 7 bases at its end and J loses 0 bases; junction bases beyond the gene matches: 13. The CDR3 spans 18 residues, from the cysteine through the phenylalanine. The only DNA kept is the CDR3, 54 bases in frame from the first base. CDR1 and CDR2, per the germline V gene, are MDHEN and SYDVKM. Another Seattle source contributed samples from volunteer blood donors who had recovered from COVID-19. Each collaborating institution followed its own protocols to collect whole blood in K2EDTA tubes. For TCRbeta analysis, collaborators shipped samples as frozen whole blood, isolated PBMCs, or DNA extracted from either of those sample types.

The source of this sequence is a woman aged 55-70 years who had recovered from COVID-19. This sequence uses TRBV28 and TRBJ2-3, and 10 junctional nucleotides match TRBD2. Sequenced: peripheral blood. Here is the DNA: TGTGCCAGCACCCTTGTAGCGGGGGGAAACCCTAGCACAGATACGCAGTATTTT. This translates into CASTLVAGGNPSTDTQYF.